These T cell receptor beta chains were read from a single sample in a study of neurological immune-mediated disorders. TCRdb re-analysed the 5' RACE reads in MiXCR, keeping a single row per CDR3 protein. Counted here are some 87,000 distinct CDR3 sequences, about 13% occurring once; the ten biggest clones make up about 4.6%. The sequenced sample was PBMCs. The receptors stem from a female donor with HTLV-1-associated myelopathy (HAM/TSP). The CDR3 runs from the conserved cysteine through the conserved F or W. The D gene is left open where the match is weak. Clone size appears in some rows only: once, few, many, or a class for an expanded clone.

TRBJ2-2 many TRBV5-5 NA TGTGCCAGCAGCTTTGGTTCGGTCGGAGTCACCGGGGAGCTGTTTTTT CASSFGSVGVTGELFF
TRBJ2-3 many TRBV5-1 NA TGCGCCAGCAGCTTGGGAGTGCGCACAGATACGCAGTATTTT CASSLGVRTDTQYF
TRBJ2-6 NA TRBV28 TRBD1 TGTGCCAGCAGTCCGCGCCCTTGGACAGGGAGATCCGGGGCCAACGTCCTGACTTTC CASSPRPWTGRSGANVLTF
TRBJ2-3 many TRBV5-5 NA TGTGCCAGCAGCCCCCCAGCGGCTAGCACAGATACGCAGTATTTT CASSPPAASTDTQYF
TRBJ1-5 few TRBV6-2/TRBV6-3 NA TGTGCCAGCAGTTACTCGACCCAGCCCCAGCATTTT CASSYSTQPQHF
TRBJ1-2 many TRBV20-1 NA TGCAGTGCTAGAGATGCTCAGGAACTTAACTATGGCTACACCTTC CSARDAQELNYGYTF
TRBJ2-3 NA TRBV7-2 TRBD2 TGTGCCAGCAGCTTAGGAGCGGGGACAGATACGCAGTATTTT CASSLGAGTDTQYF
TRBJ2-7 NA TRBV5-1 TRBD1 TGCGCCAGCAGCTTGGCGACAGGGGCTTACGAGCAGTACTTC CASSLATGAYEQYF
TRBJ2-3 many TRBV20-1 TRBD2 TGCAGTGCTAGAGATCTGGGGGGGTGGGGCACAGATACGCAGTATTTT CSARDLGGWGTDTQYF
TRBJ1-3 NA TRBV5-1 TRBD1 TGCGCCAGCAGCTCGCTTCCGACAGGGCCGGGAAACACCATATATTTT CASSSLPTGPGNTIYF
TRBJ1-2 many TRBV5-4 NA TGTGCCAGCAGCTTCGGGACAAGTAACTATGGCTACACCTTC CASSFGTSNYGYTF
TRBJ2-1 medium-sized TRBV5-1 NA TGCGCCAGCAGCTTGGGTGGTAGAGGAAATGAGCAGTTCTTC CASSLGGRGNEQFF
TRBJ2-1 many TRBV5-1 TRBD2 TGCGCCAGCAGCTCGACTAGCGGGGGACCCAATGAGCAGTTCTTC CASSSTSGGPNEQFF
TRBJ2-1 many TRBV5-5 NA TGTGCCAGCAGCTTCAGGGACTACAATGAGCAGTTCTTC CASSFRDYNEQFF
TRBJ2-5 many TRBV5-1 TRBD2 TGCGCCAGCAGCTCAGGACTAGCGGGGGGGCCGTACCAAGAGACCCAGTACTTC CASSSGLAGGPYQETQYF